Listed below are T cell receptor beta chains from one sample, sequenced in a study of prognosis after radiotherapy for stage I lung cancer. MiXCR was run by TCRdb on the multiplex PCR reads, yielding one entry per CDR3 protein. There are roughly 29,000 distinct CDR3 sequences in the sample; more than 25% occur only once, and 12% lies in the top ten. Sequencing used PBMCs, obtained before or after stereotactic body radiation therapy (not recorded which). Receptor source: a donor older than 45 with non-small cell lung cancer. The CDR3 runs from the conserved cysteine through the conserved F or W. Fields, in order: J gene, D gene, clone size, V gene, CDR3 protein, CDR3 DNA. D genes are given only for firm matches. Clone size appears in some rows only: once, few, many, or a class for an expanded clone.

>TRBJ2-7|TRBD2|many|TRBV11-2
CASSRLAGYYEQYF
TGTGCCAGCAGCCGACTAGCGGGATACTACGAGCAGTACTTC
>TRBJ1-6|TRBD1|many|TRBV11-2
CASSSGAGGSSPLHF
TGTGCCAGCAGCTCCGGGGCAGGGGGCAGTTCACCCCTCCACTTT
>TRBJ2-3|NA|NA|TRBV5-6
CASSQGLGGPDTQYF
TGTGCCAGCAGCCAGGGACTGGGGGGTCCAGATACGCAGTATTTT
>TRBJ2-1|NA|once|TRBV11-2
CASSAPGRSVYNEQFF
TGTGCCAGCAGCGCCCCGGGACGTTCGGTATACAATGAGCAGTTCTTC
>TRBJ1-6|TRBD1|medium-sized|TRBV28
CASISHTGAHNSPLHF
TGTGCCAGCATCTCGCATACAGGGGCGCATAATTCACCCCTCCACTTT
>TRBJ2-1|NA|many|TRBV7-9
CASSRQDYNEQFF
TGTGCCAGCAGTCGACAGGACTACAATGAGCAGTTCTTC
>TRBJ1-2|TRBD1|many|TRBV7-8
CASSLAGTGKGYTF
TGTGCCAGCAGCTTAGCGGGGACAGGGAAGGGCTACACCTTC
>TRBJ1-2|NA|many|TRBV19
CASSSSQRRAHGYTF
TGTGCCAGTAGCTCCTCACAGAGGAGGGCTCATGGCTACACCTTC
>TRBJ2-7|TRBD2|many|TRBV4-2
CASSQDGVAGTIYEQYF
TGTGCCAGCAGCCAAGATGGGGTAGCGGGAACTATTTACGAGCAGTACTTC
>TRBJ1-1|NA|many|TRBV30
CAWSVTGPKSTEAFF
TGTGCCTGGAGTGTAACTGGACCGAAGTCGACTGAAGCTTTCTTT
>TRBJ2-7|NA|many|TRBV12-3/TRBV12-4
CASRPGVGDEQYF
TGTGCCAGCAGACCTGGTGTTGGGGACGAGCAGTACTTC
>TRBJ2-7|NA|many|TRBV6-1
CASSEAKLAIYSYEQYF
TGTGCCAGCAGTGAAGCGAAACTAGCCATATACTCCTACGAGCAGTACTTC
>TRBJ1-5|NA|many|TRBV18
CASSPGTTQPQHF
TGTGCCAGCTCCCCCGGGACAACACAGCCCCAGCATTTT
>TRBJ2-3|NA|NA|TRBV12-3/TRBV12-4
CASSLAQTNTQYF
TGTGCCAGCAGTCTGGCCCAGACAAATACGCAGTATTTT
>TRBJ1-2|TRBD1|many|TRBV10-3
CAIGQGGRGYTF
TGTGCCATCGGACAGGGGGGTCGCGGCTACACCTTC
>TRBJ2-1|NA|NA|TRBV27
CASSPFGGANEQFF
TGTGCCAGCAGTCCCTTTGGTGGGGCTAATGAGCAGTTCTTC
>TRBJ1-2|TRBD1|many|TRBV7-9
CASSARQGAWGYTF
TGTGCCAGCAGCGCTCGGCAGGGGGCGTGGGGCTACACCTTC
>TRBJ1-1|NA|many|TRBV3-1
CASSQGWNTEAFF
TGTGCCAGCAGCCAAGGATGGAACACTGAAGCTTTCTTT
>TRBJ2-3|TRBD2|NA|TRBV28
CASSPRGTSGRDTQYF
TGTGCCAGCAGTCCCCGAGGGACTAGCGGTAGGGATACGCAGTATTTT
>TRBJ1-6|NA|once|TRBV5-1
CASSLEEGNSHLRF
TGCGCCAGCAGCTTGGAGGAGGGAAATTCACACCTCCGCTTT
>TRBJ1-6|TRBD1|NA|TRBV6-1
CASNRDRDSPLHF
TGTGCCAGCAACCGGGACAGGGATTCACCCCTCCACTTT
>TRBJ2-2|TRBD1|many|TRBV7-9
CASSFPSSGGTNTGELFF
TGTGCCAGCAGCTTCCCTTCCTCAGGGGGAACCAACACCGGGGAGCTGTTTTTT
>TRBJ2-5|NA|many|TRBV7-9
CASSFHRQETQYF
TGTGCCAGCAGCTTTCACAGGCAAGAGACCCAGTACTTC
>TRBJ2-3|NA|many|TRBV19
CASSILGSADTQYF
TGTGCCAGTAGTATTCTCGGGAGTGCAGATACGCAGTATTTT
>TRBJ1-5|NA|many|TRBV28
CASSLRRGLDLKQPQHF
TGTGCCAGCAGTTTACGCCGGGGGCTGGATCTTAAGCAGCCCCAGCATTTT
>TRBJ2-2|TRBD1|NA|TRBV28
CASIRTGNTELFF
TGTGCCAGCATAAGGACAGGGAACACGGAGCTGTTTTTT
>TRBJ1-3|NA|many|TRBV10-2
CASSEFGGTLSGNTIYF
TGCGCCAGCAGTGAGTTTGGGGGAACGCTCTCTGGAAACACCATATATTTT
>TRBJ1-6|NA|many|TRBV5-1
CASSNIGPGYNSPLHF
TGCGCCAGCAGTAACATTGGCCCAGGTTATAATTCACCCCTCCACTTT
>TRBJ2-2|NA|many|TRBV6-5
CASSYSSASERVGGELFF
TGTGCCAGCAGTTACTCGTCGGCTAGCGAAAGGGTGGGGGGGGAGCTGTTTTTT
>TRBJ2-1|TRBD1|NA|TRBV7-8
CASSKRTGGSYNEQFF
TGTGCCAGCAGCAAAAGGACAGGGGGCTCCTACAATGAGCAGTTCTTC
>TRBJ2-7|NA|many|TRBV30
CAWSVRYEQYF
TGTGCCTGGAGTGTACGATACGAGCAGTACTTC
>TRBJ1-6|TRBD1|many|TRBV20-1
CSALDRGNSPLHF
TGCAGTGCTTTGGACAGGGGCAATTCACCCCTCCACTTT
>TRBJ1-1|TRBD1|once|TRBV6-2/TRBV6-3
CASTTPQGARVYTEDFF
TGTGCCAGCACCACCCCTCAGGGGGCACGTGTATACACTGAAGATTTCTTT
>TRBJ2-7|TRBD2|many|TRBV28
CASSSVMVSGRAVPYEQYF
TGTGCCAGCAGTTCCGTGATGGTTAGCGGGAGGGCCGTACCCTACGAGCAGTACTTC
>TRBJ1-1|NA|many|TRBV5-1
CASSSAGARNTEAFF
TGCGCCAGCAGCTCCGCGGGGGCGAGGAACACTGAAGCTTTCTTT
>TRBJ2-5|TRBD1|many|TRBV7-2
CASSWTGFQETQYF
TGTGCCAGCAGCTGGACAGGGTTCCAAGAGACCCAGTACTTC
>TRBJ1-5|TRBD1|many|TRBV11-2
CASSLTGDSNQPQHF
TGTGCCAGCAGTTTGACAGGGGATAGCAATCAGCCCCAGCATTTT
>TRBJ1-2|TRBD1|many|TRBV2
CASKRRQGAYGYTF
TGTGCCAGCAAGAGAAGACAGGGGGCCTATGGCTACACCTTC
>TRBJ2-1|TRBD2|NA|TRBV6-1
CASRPLSGTSGNEQFF
TGTGCCAGCAGACCCCTTTCCGGGACTAGCGGCAATGAGCAGTTCTTC
>TRBJ2-3|TRBD2|many|TRBV6-1
CASRNSGAAGTQYF
TGTGCCAGCAGAAATAGCGGGGCTGCAGGTACGCAGTATTTT
>TRBJ2-7|TRBD1|many|TRBV7-9
CASSPGTGVLEQYF
TGTGCCAGCAGCCCCGGGACAGGGGTTCTCGAGCAGTACTTC
>TRBJ2-3|NA|NA|TRBV18
CASSPGPGSDTQYF
TGTGCCAGCTCACCGGGCCCTGGGTCAGATACGCAGTATTTT